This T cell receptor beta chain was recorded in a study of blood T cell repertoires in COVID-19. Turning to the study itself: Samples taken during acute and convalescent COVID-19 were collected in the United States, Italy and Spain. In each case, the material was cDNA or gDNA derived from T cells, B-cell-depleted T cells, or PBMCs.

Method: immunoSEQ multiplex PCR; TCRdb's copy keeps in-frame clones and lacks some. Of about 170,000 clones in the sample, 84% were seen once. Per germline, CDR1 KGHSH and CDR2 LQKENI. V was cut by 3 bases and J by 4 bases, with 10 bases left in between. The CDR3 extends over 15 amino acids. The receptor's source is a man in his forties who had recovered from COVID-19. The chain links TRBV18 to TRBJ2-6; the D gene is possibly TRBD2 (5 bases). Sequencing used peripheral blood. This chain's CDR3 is CASSPGLSGANVLTF. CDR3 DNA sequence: TGTGCCAGCTCACCTGGACTCTCCGGGGCCAACGTCCTGACTTTC. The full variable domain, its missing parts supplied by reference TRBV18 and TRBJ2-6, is NAGVMQNPRHLVRRRGQEARLRCSPMKGHSHVYWYRQLPEEGLKFMVYLQKENIIDESGMPKERFSAEFPKEGPSILRIQQVVRGDSAAYFCASSPGLSGANVLTFGAGSRLTVL.